The clone carrying this T cell receptor beta chain was detected only once. As yet, its antigen is unknown. The CDR3 consists of 13 residues. CDR1 is MNHEY, CDR2 SMNVEV, per germline (reference sequence). V lost 4 bases and J lost 9, with 13 bases in between. This sample stems from a study of identical twins. Study results and caveats: Sequences that were beta out-of-frame showed weaker excess twin sharing.

In TCRdb, the 5' RACE reads were re-called with MiXCR into one record per CDR3 protein. The table shows some 250,000 distinct CDR3 sequences, with over 5% occurring only once. These same data were also listed under a study on T cells expressing NK-cell markers.

Sequenced material: CD8+ T cells sorted from blood. The origin of this receptor is a young woman in good health. The chain is built from TRBV27 and TRBJ2-1; D gene uncertain. The CDR3 protein is CASSSGPGGEQFF. In DNA, the CDR3 is TGTGCCAGCAGTTCAGGACCCGGTGGTGAGCAGTTCTTC.